One sample yielded the 20 T cell receptor beta chains listed below, sequenced in a study of cytomegalovirus exposure and HLA in healthy donors. Primers: 60 Vbeta forward and 13 Jbeta reverse. Libraries were prepared by immunoSEQ multiplex PCR; TCRdb keeps only in-frame clonotypes and omits some of them. The table includes some 170,000 clones, approximately 80% detected once. Input material: PBMCs. The receptor set was obtained from a man between 25 and 39 years old in good health and CMV-seropositive.

The V and J genes are TRBV29-1 and TRBJ2-5, with TRBD1 matching 7 bases. Germline lookup yields CDR1 SQVTM and CDR2 ANQGSEA. The CDR3 is 14 residues long. V gave up 0 bases and J gave up 5 bases; unmatched junction bases: 6. The CDR3 DNA sequence: TGCAGCGTTGAAGACACAGGGGATTCGGAGACCCAGTACTTC. This codes for CSVEDTGDSETQYF.

The rearrangement uses TRBV2 and TRBJ1-2, with a possible D match to TRBD1 (6 bases). The germline gives CDR1 SNHLY, CDR2 FYNNEI. CDR3 size: 12 residues. Deletions cut 6 bases from V and 10 bases from J, with 15 bases between. Here the CDR3 DNA reads TGTGCCAGCAGCCGGAACAGGGATCCCTACACCTTC. It yields the protein CASSRNRDPYTF.

The CDR3 nucleotides read TGTGCCAGCAGGGAATGGGCCGGACAACTGAACACCGGGGAGCTGTTTTTT. This gives the protein CASREWAGQLNTGELFF. The rearrangement uses TRBV6-1 and TRBJ2-2; D is perhaps TRBD1 (5 bases). Germline CDR1 reads MNHNS; CDR2 reads SASEGT. This CDR3 region has 17 residues. V lost 6 bases and J 1 base, leaving 18 bases between the germline ends.

The V call is TRBV6-5, the J call TRBJ2-3; D is perhaps TRBD1 (6 bases). Germline V CDR1 and CDR2: MNHEY, SVGAGI. Trimming removed 0 bases from V and 3 bases from J, with 13 bases in between. The CDR3 totals 16 residues. The CDR3 coding sequence is TGTGCCAGCAGTTACTCTAGGGGGACGGGGACAGATACGCAGTATTTT. Its translation is CASSYSRGTGTDTQYF.

The chain uses TRBV7-6 and TRBJ1-1, with 7 bases identical to TRBD1. The CDR3 is 14 amino acids. V trimming: 5 bases; J trimming: 4 bases; junction bases outside the gene matches: 7. Germline V gene lookup returns CDR1 SGHVS and CDR2 FNYEAQ. The CDR3 loop reads CASSLSQGGTEAFF. In DNA form, the CDR3 reads TGTGCCAGCAGCCTTTCCCAGGGGGGCACTGAAGCTTTCTTT.

The chain joins TRBV7-8 to TRBJ2-3, with 9 positions matching TRBD1. The CDR3 extends over 13 amino acids. Trimming cost V 9 bases and J 6 bases; bases outside gene matches: 7. CDR1 is SGHVS and CDR2 is FQNEAQ in the germline V gene. The CDR3 coding sequence is TGTGCCAGTCAAGGACAGGGGATGGATACGCAGTATTTT. Its translation is CASQGQGMDTQYF. Filled out from reference TRBV7-8 and TRBJ2-3, the complete variable domain reads GAGVSQSPRYKVAKRGQDVALRCDPISGHVSLFWYQQALGQGPEFLTYFQNEAQLDKSGLPSDRFFAERPEGSVSTLKIQRTQQEDSAVYLCASQGQGMDTQYFGPGTRLTVL.

This chain links TRBV19 with TRBJ1-5; D unclear. The CDR3 contains 13 residues. Germline V gives CDR1 LNHDA, CDR2 SQIVND (reference sequence). V lost 5 bases, J lost 7 bases, and 12 bases lay in between. CDR3 residues: CASSVAGLQPQHF. CDR3 nucleotides: TGTGCCAGTAGTGTCGCCGGTTTACAGCCCCAGCATTTT.

The chain couples TRBV7-6 to TRBJ2-5, with 8 bases matching TRBD2. V dropped 5 bases and J dropped 4; count of bases not matched to a gene: 6. Germline V gene lookup returns CDR1 SGHVS and CDR2 FNYEAQ. CDR3 length equals 14 residues. In nucleotides, the CDR3 is TGTGCCAGCAGCCCGGGGGGGGCGAGAGAGACCCAGTACTTC. Its translation: CASSPGGARETQYF.

This rearrangement joins TRBV27 to TRBJ2-7; 8 bases map to TRBD1. Germline V gene sequence: CDR1 MNHEY, CDR2 SMNVEV (reference sequence). V trimming: 4 bases; J trimming: 3 bases; junction bases outside the gene matches: 2. The length of the CDR3 is 13 residues. DNA for the CDR3: TGTGCCAGCAGTTACGGGACAGGCTACGAGCAGTACTTC. It is translated as CASSYGTGYEQYF.

This clone was observed once. The J gene is TRBJ2-3, the V gene TRBV9, with D possibly matching TRBD1 (6 bases). Deletions cut 0 bases from V and 4 bases from J, with 12 bases between. The germline V gene encodes CDR1 SGDLS and CDR2 YYNGEE. This CDR3 comprises 15 residues. The CDR3 DNA reads TGTGCCAGCAGCGTAGTGGCAGGGGAGTCAGATACGCAGTATTTT. Translating it yields CASSVVAGESDTQYF.

The chain carries TRBV11-2 and TRBJ1-1; 7 nucleotides align to TRBD1. Per germline, CDR1 SGHAT and CDR2 FQNNGV. Trimming took 5 bases from V and 9 from J; bases not matched to a gene: 15. The CDR3 totals 15 residues. CDR3 in DNA: TGTGCCAGCAGCACCGGACAGGTCGTTGGGCAGAAAGCTTTCTTT. Residues: CASSTGQVVGQKAFF.

In its sample, this clone was seen a few times. This chain connects TRBV7-7 to TRBJ1-2; D is possibly TRBD1 (6 bases). This CDR3 has 13 amino acids. The germline gives CDR1 SSHAT, CDR2 FNYEAQ (reference sequence). Deletions cut 4 bases from V and 2 bases from J, with 8 bases between. The CDR3 nucleotides are TGTGCCAGCAGCTGTCAGGGGAACTATGGCTACACCTTC. Translation: CASSCQGNYGYTF.

This clone was detected a few times. The genes are TRBV4-1 and TRBJ2-7, with D tentatively TRBD1 (6 bases). Germline loops: CDR1 MGHRA, CDR2 YSYEKL. The CDR3 is 15 residues long. Trimming took 0 bases from V and 2 from J, leaving 11 bases between them. CDR3 nucleotide sequence: TGCGCCAGCAGCCAAGATAGGACAGATACCTACGAGCAGTACTTC. Translation gives CASSQDRTDTYEQYF.

The J gene is TRBJ2-7, the V gene TRBV28, with 8 bases that match TRBD2. The V gene's germline CDR1 is MDHEN and CDR2 SYDVKM. The V and J ends lost 4 bases and 6 bases, in that order; junction bases with no gene match: 14. The CDR3 runs 16 residues. CDR3 sequence reads: CASSSPRGGAFTEQYF. CDR3 bases: TGTGCCAGCAGTTCCCCCCGGGGGGGGGCGTTTACCGAGCAGTACTTC.

The rearrangement joins TRBV28 to TRBJ2-3, with TRBD2 matching over 10 bases. Germline V gives CDR1 MDHEN, CDR2 SYDVKM. V lost 2 bases to trimming and J lost 0 bases; unmatched junction nucleotides: 14. This CDR3 spans 20 amino acids. This CDR3 reads CASSLRVRALAGDSTDTQYF. The CDR3 region has the DNA TGTGCCAGCAGTTTAAGGGTCAGGGCTCTAGCGGGGGATAGCACAGATACGCAGTATTTT.

This clone was detected once. The chain is built from TRBV7-9 and TRBJ1-6; D unclear. This CDR3 region has 13 residues. The germline V gene has CDR1 SEHNR and CDR2 FQNEAQ (reference sequence). Deletions cut 5 bases from V and 10 bases from J, with 12 bases between. The CDR3 loop is CASSPFEGSPLHF. CDR3 coding DNA: TGTGCCAGCAGCCCCTTTGAGGGATCACCCCTCCACTTT.

This clone appeared a few times. The gene calls are TRBV6-1 and TRBJ1-5; 7 nucleotides agree with TRBD1. The CDR3 covers 14 residues. The trim removed 7 bases at V and 2 bases at J, leaving 5 bases unmatched. Germline CDR1 is MNHNS and CDR2 is SASEGT. CDR3 coding DNA: TGTGCCAGCACCTTCACAGGGGGCAATCAGCCCCAGCATTTT. It is translated as CASTFTGGNQPQHF.

Concerning this clone: The germline gene is not matched at one end of the junction; a read error may be the cause. V and J are TRBV30 and TRBJ2-7; D unresolved. In germline, CDR1 is GTSNPN, CDR2 SVGIG (reference sequence). This CDR3 region has 13 residues. CDR3 sequence (DNA): TGTGCCTGGAGTGTAGATAGAGCTTACGGGCAGTACTTC. Amino acids: CAWSVDRAYGQYF.

V gene TRBV7-9 combines with J gene TRBJ2-7; a possible D gene is TRBD1 (5 bases). Germline CDR1 is SEHNR and CDR2 is FQNEAQ (reference sequence). Trimming removed 3 bases from V and 1 base from J, with 19 bases in between. This CDR3 has 17 amino acids. The CDR3 bases are TGTGCCAGCAGCTTTGATCCCTACCAGGGTGGGTCCTACGAGCAGTACTTC. Its protein product is CASSFDPYQGGSYEQYF.

This chain uses TRBV11-1 with TRBJ2-2; TRBD1 aligns across 10 bases. Losses at the gene ends were 3 bases for V and 5 bases for J; bases not matched to a gene: 3. Germline CDR1 reads SGHAT; CDR2 reads FQDESV (reference sequence). This CDR3 region has 15 residues. CDR3 amino acids: CASSLTGGGTGELFF. DNA for the CDR3: TGTGCCAGCAGCTTGACAGGGGGCGGTACCGGGGAGCTGTTTTTT. Full variable domain (remainder filled in from reference TRBV11-1 and TRBJ2-2): EAEVAQSPRYKITEKSQAVAFWCDPISGHATLYWYRQILGQGPELLVQFQDESVVDDSQLPKDRFSAERLKGVDSTLKIQPAELGDSAMYLCASSLTGGGTGELFFGEGSRLTVL.